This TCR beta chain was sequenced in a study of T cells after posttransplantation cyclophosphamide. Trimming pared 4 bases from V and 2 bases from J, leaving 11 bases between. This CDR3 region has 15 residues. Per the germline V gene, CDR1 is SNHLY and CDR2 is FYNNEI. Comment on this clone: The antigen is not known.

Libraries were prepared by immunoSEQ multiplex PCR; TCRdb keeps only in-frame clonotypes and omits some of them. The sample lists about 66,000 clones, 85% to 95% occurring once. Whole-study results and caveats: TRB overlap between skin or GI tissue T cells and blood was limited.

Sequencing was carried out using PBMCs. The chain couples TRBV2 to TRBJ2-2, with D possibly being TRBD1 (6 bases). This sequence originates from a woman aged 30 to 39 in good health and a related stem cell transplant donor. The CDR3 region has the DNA TGTGCCAGCAGTGGGCAGGGGCTAAACACCGGGGAGCTGTTTTTT. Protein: CASSGQGLNTGELFF.